This TCR beta chain comes out of a study of early T cells in non-severe SARS-CoV-2 infection. The wider study: Bulk RNA taken from unsorted whole blood was sequenced, leaving chains unpaired.

CDR3 length: 15 residues. Trimming stripped 7 bases from V and 2 bases from J, with 18 bases between. CDR1 SGHAT and CDR2 FQDESV come from the germline V gene (reference sequence). Study conclusions and caveats: The VDJdb matching leaned toward anti-spike CD8 responses and overlooked private and CD4 specificities.

Separate cDNA molecules each had unique molecular identifiers attached to them. TCRdb re-analysed the 5' RACE reads in MiXCR, keeping a single row per CDR3 protein. This table has roughly 50,000 distinct CDR3 sequences, approximately 8.1% appearing once. This clonotype was detected only a few times. Its antigen is undetermined. The origin of this receptor is an adult who was a healthcare worker with PCR-confirmed SARS-CoV-2 infection or an uninfected control (not recorded which). The sample was whole blood. The chain uses TRBV11-1 and TRBJ2-7; a possible D gene is TRBD1 (6 bases). The CDR3 DNA reads TGTGCCAGCACCTACTTGACAGGATCTACCTACGAGCAGTACTTC. It is translated as CASTYLTGSTYEQYF.